The T cell receptor (beta chain) described here comes from a study of T-cell memory formation after mild COVID-19. V dropped 4 bases and J dropped 2; count of bases not matched to a gene: 5. The length of the CDR3 is 15 residues. Germline V gene data show CDR1 as SGHVS and CDR2 as FNYEAQ. One entry per CDR3 protein, called by TCRdb with MiXCR from the 5' RACE reads. The sample yields about 190,000 distinct CDR3 sequences, 20% to 25% seen once. The source of this sequence is an adult woman who had mild COVID-19 (a few samples of this study predate the infection). Cell type and time point are not known. Sequencing was performed on PBMCs or a T cell subset sorted from them (not recorded which). V gene TRBV7-6 combines with J gene TRBJ2-7; 10 bases are shared with TRBD1. The CDR3 sequence is CASSSMGQGTYEQYF. Here the CDR3 DNA reads TGTGCCAGCAGCTCCATGGGACAGGGGACCTACGAGCAGTACTTC.